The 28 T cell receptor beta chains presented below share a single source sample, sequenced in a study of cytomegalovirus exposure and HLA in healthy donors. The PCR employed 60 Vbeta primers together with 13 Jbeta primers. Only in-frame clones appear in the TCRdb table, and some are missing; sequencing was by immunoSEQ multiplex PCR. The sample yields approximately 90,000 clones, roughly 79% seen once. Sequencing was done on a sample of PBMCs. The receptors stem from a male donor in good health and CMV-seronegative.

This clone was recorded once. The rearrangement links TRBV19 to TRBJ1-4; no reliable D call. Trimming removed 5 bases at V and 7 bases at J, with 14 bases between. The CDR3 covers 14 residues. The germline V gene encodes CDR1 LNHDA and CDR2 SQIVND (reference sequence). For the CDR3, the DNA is TGTGCCAGTAGTCGTAGTGGGCAGCTTGAAAAACTGTTTTTT. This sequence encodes CASSRSGQLEKLFF.

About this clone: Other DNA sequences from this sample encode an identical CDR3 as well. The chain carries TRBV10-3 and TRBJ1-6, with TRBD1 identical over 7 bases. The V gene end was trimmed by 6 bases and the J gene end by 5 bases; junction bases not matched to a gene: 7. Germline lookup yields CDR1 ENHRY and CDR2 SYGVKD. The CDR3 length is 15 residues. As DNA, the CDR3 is TGTGCCATCAGGCCCGGGACAGTAAATAATTCACCCCTCCACTTT. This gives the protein CAIRPGTVNNSPLHF.

CDR3 sequence reads: CASSPGQVQNGYTF. In nucleotides, the CDR3 is TGTGCCAGCAGTCCGGGACAGGTACAGAATGGCTACACCTTC. The chain carries TRBV28 and TRBJ1-2; 8 nucleotides match TRBD1. The CDR3 spans 14 residues. The ends lost 5 bases at V and 6 bases at J; junction bases unmatched: 8. Germline-derived CDR1 and CDR2 are MDHEN and SYDVKM.

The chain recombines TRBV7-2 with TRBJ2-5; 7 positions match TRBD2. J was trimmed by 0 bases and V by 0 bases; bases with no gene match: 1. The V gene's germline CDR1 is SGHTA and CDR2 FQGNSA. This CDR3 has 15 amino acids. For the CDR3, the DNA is TGTGCCAGCAGCTTAGCGGGGGGGTACCAAGAGACCCAGTACTTC. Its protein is CASSLAGGYQETQYF. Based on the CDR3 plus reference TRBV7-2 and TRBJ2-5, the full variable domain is GAGVSQSPSNKVTEKGKDVELRCDPISGHTALYWYRQSLGQGLEFLIYFQGNSAPDKSGLPSDRFSAERTGGSVSTLTIQRTQQEDSAVYLCASSLAGGYQETQYFGPGTRLLVL.

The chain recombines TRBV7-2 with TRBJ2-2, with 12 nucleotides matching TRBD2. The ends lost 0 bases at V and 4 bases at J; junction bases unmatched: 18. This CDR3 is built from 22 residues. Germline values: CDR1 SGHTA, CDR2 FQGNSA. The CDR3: CASSLATLTSGSRWGGTGELFF. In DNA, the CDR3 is TGTGCCAGCAGCTTAGCGACCTTGACTAGCGGGAGCCGCTGGGGGGGCACCGGGGAGCTGTTTTTT.

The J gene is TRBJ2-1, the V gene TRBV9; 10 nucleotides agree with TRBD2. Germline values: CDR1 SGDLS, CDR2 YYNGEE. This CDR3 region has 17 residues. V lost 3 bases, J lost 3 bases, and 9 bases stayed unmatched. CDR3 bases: TGTGCCAGCAGCGCCAACCCGACTAGCGGGCGCTACAATGAGCAGTTCTTC. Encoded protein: CASSANPTSGRYNEQFF.

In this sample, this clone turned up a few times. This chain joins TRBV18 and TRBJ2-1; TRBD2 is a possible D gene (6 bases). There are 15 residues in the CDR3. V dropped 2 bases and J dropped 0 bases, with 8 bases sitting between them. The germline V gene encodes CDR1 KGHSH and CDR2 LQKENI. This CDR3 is CASSPVGSSYNEQFF. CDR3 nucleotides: TGTGCCAGCTCACCAGTCGGGAGCTCCTACAATGAGCAGTTCTTC. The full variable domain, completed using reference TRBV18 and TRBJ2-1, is NAGVMQNPRHLVRRRGQEARLRCSPMKGHSHVYWYRQLPEEGLKFMVYLQKENIIDESGMPKERFSAEFPKEGPSILRIQQVVRGDSAAYFCASSPVGSSYNEQFFGPGTRLTVL.

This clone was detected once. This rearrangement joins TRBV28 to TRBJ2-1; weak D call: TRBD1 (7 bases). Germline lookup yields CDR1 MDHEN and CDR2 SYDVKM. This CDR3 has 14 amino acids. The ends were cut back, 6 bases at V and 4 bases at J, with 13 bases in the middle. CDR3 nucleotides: TGTGCCAGCAGGGCGGGACAGCCGTACAATGAGCAGTTCTTC. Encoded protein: CASRAGQPYNEQFF.

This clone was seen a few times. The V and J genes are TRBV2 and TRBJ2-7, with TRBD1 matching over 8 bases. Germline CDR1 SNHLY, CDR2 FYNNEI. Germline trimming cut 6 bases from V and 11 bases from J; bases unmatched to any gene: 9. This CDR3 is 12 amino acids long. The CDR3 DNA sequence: TGTGCCAGCAGAACAGAGGACAGGGAGGAGTACTTC. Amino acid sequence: CASRTEDREEYF.

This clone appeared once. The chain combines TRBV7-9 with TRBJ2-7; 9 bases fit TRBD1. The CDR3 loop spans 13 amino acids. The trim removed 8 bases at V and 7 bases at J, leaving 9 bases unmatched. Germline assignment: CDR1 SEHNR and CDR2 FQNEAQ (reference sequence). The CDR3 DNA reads TGTGCCAGCGGACGAGGACAGGGGAAAGAGCAGTACTTC. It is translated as CASGRGQGKEQYF.

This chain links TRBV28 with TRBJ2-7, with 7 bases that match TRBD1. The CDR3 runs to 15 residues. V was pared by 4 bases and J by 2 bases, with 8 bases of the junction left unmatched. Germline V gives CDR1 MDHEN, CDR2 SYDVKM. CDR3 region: CASSSRDRVTYEQYF. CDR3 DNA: TGTGCCAGCAGTTCCCGGGACAGAGTTACCTACGAGCAGTACTTC.

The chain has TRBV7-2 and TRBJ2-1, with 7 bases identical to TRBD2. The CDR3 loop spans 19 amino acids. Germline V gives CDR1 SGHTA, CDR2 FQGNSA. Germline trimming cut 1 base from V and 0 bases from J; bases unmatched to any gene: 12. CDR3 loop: CASSLVGGRWGGSYNEQFF. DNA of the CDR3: TGTGCCAGCAGCTTAGTGGGAGGCCGTTGGGGGGGCTCCTACAATGAGCAGTTCTTC.

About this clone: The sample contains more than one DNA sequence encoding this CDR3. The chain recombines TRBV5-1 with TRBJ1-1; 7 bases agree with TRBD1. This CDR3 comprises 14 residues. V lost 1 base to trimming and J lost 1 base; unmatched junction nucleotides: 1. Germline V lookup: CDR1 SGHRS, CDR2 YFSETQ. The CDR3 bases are TGCGCCAGCAGCTTGAGACAGGGGAACACTGAAGCTTTCTTT. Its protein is CASSLRQGNTEAFF.

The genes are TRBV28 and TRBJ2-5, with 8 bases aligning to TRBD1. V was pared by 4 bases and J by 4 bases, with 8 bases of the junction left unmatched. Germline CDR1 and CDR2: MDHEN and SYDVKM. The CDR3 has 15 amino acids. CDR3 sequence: CASSSPAGQGETQYF. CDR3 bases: TGTGCCAGCAGTTCCCCAGCAGGACAGGGAGAGACCCAGTACTTC.

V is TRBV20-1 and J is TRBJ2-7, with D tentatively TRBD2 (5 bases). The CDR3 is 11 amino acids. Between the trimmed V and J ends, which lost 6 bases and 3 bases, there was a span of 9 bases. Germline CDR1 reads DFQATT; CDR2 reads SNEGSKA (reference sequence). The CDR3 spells CSAVRGYEQYF. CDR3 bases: TGCAGTGCGGTCCGGGGCTACGAGCAGTACTTC.

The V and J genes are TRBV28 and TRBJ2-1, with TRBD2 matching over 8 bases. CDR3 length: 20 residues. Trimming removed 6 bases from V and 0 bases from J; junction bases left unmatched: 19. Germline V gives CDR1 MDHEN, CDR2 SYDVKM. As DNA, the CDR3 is TGTGCCAGCAGCACCCGCGCCTCGACTGGGAGCGGGAGCTCCTACAATGAGCAGTTCTTC. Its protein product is CASSTRASTGSGSSYNEQFF.

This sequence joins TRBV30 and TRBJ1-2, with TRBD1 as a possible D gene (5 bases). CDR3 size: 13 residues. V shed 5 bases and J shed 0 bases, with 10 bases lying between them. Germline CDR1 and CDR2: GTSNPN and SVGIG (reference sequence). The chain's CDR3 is CAWAGGANYGYTF. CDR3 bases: TGTGCCTGGGCCGGGGGAGCTAACTATGGCTACACCTTC.

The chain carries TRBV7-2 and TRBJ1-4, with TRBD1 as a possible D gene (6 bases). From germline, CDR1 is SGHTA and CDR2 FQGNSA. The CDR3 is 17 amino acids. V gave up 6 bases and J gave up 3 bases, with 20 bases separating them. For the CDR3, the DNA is TGTGCCAGCAGTCCACCCCTAGTAGGGGGGGCTAATGAAAAACTGTTTTTT. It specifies CASSPPLVGGANEKLFF. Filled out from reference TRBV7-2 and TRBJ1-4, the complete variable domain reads GAGVSQSPSNKVTEKGKDVELRCDPISGHTALYWYRQSLGQGLEFLIYFQGNSAPDKSGLPSDRFSAERTGGSVSTLTIQRTQQEDSAVYLCASSPPLVGGANEKLFFGSGTQLSVL.

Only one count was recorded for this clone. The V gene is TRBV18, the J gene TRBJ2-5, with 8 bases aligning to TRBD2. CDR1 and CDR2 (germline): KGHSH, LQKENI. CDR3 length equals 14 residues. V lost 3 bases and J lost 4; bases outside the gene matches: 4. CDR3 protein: CASSPQLAGETQYF. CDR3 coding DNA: TGTGCCAGCTCACCTCAGCTAGCGGGAGAGACCCAGTACTTC.

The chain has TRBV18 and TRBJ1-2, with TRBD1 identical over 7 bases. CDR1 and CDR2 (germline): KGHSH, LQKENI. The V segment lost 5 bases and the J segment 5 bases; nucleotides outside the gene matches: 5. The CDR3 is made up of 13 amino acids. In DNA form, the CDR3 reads TGTGCCAGCTCAGGACAGGAGGTGTATGGCTACACCTTC. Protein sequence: CASSGQEVYGYTF.

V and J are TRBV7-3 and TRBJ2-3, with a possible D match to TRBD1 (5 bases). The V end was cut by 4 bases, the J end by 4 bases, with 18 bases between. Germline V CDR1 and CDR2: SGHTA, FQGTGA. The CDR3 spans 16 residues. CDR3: CASSSQASGWADTQYF. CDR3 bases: TGTGCCAGCAGCTCACAGGCGTCCGGTTGGGCAGATACGCAGTATTTT.

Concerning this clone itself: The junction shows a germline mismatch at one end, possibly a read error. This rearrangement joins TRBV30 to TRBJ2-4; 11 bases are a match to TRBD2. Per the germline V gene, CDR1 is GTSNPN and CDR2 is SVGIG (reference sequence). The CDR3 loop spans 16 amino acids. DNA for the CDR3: TGCGCCTGGACCTCGGGTAGCGGGGGGGCTGTAGACAGTCAGTACTTC. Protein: CAWTSGSGGAVDSQYF.

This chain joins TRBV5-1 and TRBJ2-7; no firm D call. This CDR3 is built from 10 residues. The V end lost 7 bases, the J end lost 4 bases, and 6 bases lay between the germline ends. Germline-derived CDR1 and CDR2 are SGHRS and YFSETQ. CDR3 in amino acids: CASYQYEQYF. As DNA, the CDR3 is TGCGCCAGCTACCAGTACGAGCAGTACTTC.

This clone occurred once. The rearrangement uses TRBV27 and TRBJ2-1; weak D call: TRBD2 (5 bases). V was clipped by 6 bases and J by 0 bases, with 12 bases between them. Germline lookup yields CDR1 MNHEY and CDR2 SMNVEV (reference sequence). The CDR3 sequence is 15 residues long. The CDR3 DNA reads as TGTGCCAGCAGCCGAAGCGGAGTCTCCTACAATGAGCAGTTCTTC. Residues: CASSRSGVSYNEQFF.

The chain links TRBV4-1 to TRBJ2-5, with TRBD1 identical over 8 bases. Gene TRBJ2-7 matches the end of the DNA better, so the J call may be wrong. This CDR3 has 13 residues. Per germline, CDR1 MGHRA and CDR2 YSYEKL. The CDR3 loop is CASSQADRGEQYF. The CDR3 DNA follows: TGCGCCAGCAGCCAGGCTGACAGGGGCGAGCAGTACTTC.

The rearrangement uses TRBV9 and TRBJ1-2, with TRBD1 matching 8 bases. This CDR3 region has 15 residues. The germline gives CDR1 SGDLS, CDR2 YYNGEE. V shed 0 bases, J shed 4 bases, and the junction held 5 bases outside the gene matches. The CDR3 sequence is CASSVEQGGRYGYTF. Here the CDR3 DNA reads TGTGCCAGCAGCGTAGAACAGGGGGGACGCTATGGCTACACCTTC.

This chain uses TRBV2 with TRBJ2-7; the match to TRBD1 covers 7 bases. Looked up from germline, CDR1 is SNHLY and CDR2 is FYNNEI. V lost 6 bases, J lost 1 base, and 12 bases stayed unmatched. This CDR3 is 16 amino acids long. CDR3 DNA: TGTGCCAGCAGAGGCATCGGGACAGATCAATCCTACGAGCAGTACTTC. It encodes CASRGIGTDQSYEQYF. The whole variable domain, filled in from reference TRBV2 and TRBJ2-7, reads EPEVTQTPSHQVTQMGQEVILRCVPISNHLYFYWYRQILGQKVEFLVSFYNNEISEKSEIFDDQFSVERPDGSNFTLKIRSTKLEDSAMYFCASRGIGTDQSYEQYFGPGTRLTVT.

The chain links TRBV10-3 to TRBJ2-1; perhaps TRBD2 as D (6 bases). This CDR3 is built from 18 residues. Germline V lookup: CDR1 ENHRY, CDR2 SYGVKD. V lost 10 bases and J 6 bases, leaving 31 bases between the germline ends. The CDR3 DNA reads TGTGCCACCCGGTACCGGGACTCCGACAGAAAAACCTCCAATGAGCAGTTCTTC. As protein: CATRYRDSDRKTSNEQFF.